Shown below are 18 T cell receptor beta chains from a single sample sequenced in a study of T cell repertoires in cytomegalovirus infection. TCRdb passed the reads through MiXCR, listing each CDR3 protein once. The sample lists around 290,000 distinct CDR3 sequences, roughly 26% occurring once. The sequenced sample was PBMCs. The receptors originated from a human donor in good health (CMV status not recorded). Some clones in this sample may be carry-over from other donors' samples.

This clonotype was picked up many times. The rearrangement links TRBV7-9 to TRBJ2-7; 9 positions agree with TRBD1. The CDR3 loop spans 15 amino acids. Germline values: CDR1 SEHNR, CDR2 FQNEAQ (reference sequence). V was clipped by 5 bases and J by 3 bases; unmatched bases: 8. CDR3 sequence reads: CASSLWTGEGYEQYV. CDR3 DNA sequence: TGTGCCAGCAGCCTATGGACAGGGGAGGGCTACGAGCAGTACGTC.

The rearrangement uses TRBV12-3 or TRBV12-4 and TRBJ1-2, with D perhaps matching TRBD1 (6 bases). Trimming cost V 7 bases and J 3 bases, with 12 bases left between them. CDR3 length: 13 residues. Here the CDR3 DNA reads TGTGCCAGCACCCCGGGACAAGACTATGGCTACACCTTC. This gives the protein CASTPGQDYGYTF.

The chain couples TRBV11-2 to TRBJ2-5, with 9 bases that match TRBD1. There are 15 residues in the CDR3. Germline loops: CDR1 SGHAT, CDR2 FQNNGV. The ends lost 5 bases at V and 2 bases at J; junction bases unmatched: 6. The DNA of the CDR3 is TGTGCCAGCAGCGAGGACAGGGGTCAACAAGAGACCCAGTACTTC. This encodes CASSEDRGQQETQYF. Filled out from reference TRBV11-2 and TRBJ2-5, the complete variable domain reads EAGVAQSPRYKIIEKRQSVAFWCNPISGHATLYWYQQILGQGPKLLIQFQNNGVVDDSQLPKDRFSAERLKGVDSTLKIQPAKLEDSAVYLCASSEDRGQQETQYFGPGTRLLVL.

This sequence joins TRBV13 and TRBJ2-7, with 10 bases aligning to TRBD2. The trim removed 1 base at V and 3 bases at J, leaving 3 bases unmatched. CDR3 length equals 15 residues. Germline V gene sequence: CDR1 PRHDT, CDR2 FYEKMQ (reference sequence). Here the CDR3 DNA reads TGTGCCAGCAGCTTAGACGAGCGGGAGGGCTACGAGCAGTACTTC. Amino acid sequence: CASSLDEREGYEQYF.

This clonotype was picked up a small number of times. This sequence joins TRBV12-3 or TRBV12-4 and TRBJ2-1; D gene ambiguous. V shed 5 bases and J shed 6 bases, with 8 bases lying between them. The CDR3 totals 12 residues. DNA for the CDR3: TGTGCCAGCAGTCCTGCCTCCAATGAGCAGTTCTTC. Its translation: CASSPASNEQFF.

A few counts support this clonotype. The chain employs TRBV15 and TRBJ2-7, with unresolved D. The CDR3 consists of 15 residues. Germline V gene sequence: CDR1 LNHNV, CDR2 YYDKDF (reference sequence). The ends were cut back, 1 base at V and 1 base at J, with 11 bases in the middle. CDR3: CATSRVGVLSYEQYF. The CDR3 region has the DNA TGTGCCACCAGCAGAGTTGGGGTTCTATCCTACGAGCAGTACTTC.

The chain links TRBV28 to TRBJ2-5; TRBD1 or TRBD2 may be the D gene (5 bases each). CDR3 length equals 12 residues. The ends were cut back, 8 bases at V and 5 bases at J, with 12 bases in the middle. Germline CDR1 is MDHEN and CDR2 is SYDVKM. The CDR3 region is CASGGIGETQYF. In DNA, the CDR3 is TGTGCCAGCGGGGGTATTGGGGAGACCCAGTACTTC.

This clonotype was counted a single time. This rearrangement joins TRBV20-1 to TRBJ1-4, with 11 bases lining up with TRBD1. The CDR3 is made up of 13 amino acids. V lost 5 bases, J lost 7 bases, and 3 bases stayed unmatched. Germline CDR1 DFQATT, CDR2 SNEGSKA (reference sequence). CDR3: CSAWTGGFEKLFF. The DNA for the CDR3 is TGCAGTGCTTGGACAGGGGGCTTTGAAAAACTGTTTTTT.

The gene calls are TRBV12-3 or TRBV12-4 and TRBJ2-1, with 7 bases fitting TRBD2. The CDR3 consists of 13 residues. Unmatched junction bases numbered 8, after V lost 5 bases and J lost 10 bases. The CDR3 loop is CASSTQRGGEQFF. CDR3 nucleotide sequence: TGTGCCAGCAGTACCCAGCGGGGCGGGGAGCAGTTCTTC.

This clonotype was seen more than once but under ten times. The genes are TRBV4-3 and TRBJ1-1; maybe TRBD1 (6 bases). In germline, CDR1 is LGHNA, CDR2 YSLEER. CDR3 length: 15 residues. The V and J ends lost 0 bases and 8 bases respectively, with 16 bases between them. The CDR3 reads CASSQDKIWGAEAFF. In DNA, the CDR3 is TGCGCCAGCAGCCAAGATAAGATCTGGGGGGCGGAAGCTTTCTTT.

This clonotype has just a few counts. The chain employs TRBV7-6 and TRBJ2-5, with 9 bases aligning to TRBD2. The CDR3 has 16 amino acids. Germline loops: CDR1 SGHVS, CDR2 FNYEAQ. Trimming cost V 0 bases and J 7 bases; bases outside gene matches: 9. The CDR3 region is CASSLARAGGLGTQYF. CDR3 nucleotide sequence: TGTGCCAGCAGCTTAGCGCGGGCGGGGGGGCTTGGGACCCAGTACTTC.

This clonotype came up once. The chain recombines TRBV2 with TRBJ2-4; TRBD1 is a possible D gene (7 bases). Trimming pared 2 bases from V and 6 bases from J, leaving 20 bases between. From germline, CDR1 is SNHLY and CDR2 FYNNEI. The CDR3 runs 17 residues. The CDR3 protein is CASSENSIGTAGNIQYF. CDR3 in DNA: TGTGCCAGCAGTGAAAATTCGATCGGGACAGCGGGAAACATTCAGTACTTC.

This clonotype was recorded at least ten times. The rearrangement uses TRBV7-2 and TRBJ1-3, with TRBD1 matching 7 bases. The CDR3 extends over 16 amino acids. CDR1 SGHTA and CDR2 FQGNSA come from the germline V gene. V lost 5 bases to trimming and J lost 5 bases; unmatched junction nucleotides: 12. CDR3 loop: CASSLLPGQLRNTIYF. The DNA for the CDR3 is TGTGCCAGCAGCCTATTACCGGGACAGCTTAGAAACACCATATATTTT.

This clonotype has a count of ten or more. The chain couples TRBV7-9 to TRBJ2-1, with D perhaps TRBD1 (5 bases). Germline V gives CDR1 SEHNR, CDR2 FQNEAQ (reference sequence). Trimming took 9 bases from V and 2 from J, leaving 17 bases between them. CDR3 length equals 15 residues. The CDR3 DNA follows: TGTGCCAGTGGGGCCAGCGAGGTGGCCTACAATGAGCAGTTCTTC. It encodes CASGASEVAYNEQFF.

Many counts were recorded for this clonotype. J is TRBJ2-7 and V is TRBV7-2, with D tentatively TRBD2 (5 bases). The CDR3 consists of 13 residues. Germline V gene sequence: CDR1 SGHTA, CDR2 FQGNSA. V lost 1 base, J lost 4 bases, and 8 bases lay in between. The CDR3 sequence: CASSLGRIYEQYF. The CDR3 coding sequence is TGTGCCAGCAGCTTAGGGAGGATTTACGAGCAGTACTTC.

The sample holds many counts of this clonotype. The CDR3 coding sequence is TGTGCCAGCAGCTTCTCCTCAGCGGGAGGTGGCGAGCAGTACTTC. Its protein is CASSFSSAGGGEQYF. J is TRBJ2-7 and V is TRBV11-2, with 9 bases that match TRBD2. In germline, CDR1 is SGHAT, CDR2 FQNNGV. Trimming removed 3 bases from V and 6 bases from J; junction bases left unmatched: 9. The CDR3 has 15 amino acids. Full variable domain (outside the CDR3, taken from reference TRBV11-2 and TRBJ2-7): EAGVAQSPRYKIIEKRQSVAFWCNPISGHATLYWYQQILGQGPKLLIQFQNNGVVDDSQLPKDRFSAERLKGVDSTLKIQPAKLEDSAVYLCASSFSSAGGGEQYFGPGTRLTVT.

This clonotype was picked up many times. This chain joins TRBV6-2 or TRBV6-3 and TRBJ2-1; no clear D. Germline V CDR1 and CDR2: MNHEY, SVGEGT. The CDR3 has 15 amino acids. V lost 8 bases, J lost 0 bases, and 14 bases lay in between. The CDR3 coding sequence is TGTGCCAGCTCCAGGCACATCAGCTCCTACAATGAGCAGTTCTTC. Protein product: CASSRHISSYNEQFF.

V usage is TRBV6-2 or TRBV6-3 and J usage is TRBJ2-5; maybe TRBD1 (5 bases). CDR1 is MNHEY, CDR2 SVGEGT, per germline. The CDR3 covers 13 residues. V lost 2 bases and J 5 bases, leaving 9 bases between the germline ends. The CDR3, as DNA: TGTGCCAGCAGTTACGTGGGGCGGGAGACCCAGTACTTC. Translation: CASSYVGRETQYF.